Listed below are T cell receptor beta chains from one sample, sequenced in a study of CD8 T cells in Susac syndrome. TCRdb re-called the immunoSEQ multiplex PCR reads with MiXCR, one entry per CDR3 protein. The sample lists more than 65,000 distinct CDR3 sequences, 95% occurring once. Sequencing was carried out using CD8+ T cells from PBMCs. These receptors originate from a human donor in good health. CDR3s include the opening cysteine and the closing phenylalanine or tryptophan. Each record gives: D gene, CDR3 length, V gene, J gene, clone size, CDR3 protein, CDR3 DNA. D genes are given only for firm matches. Size is stated for part of the rows, as once, few or many counts, or as a class when the clone is expanded.

d_call: NA; cdr3_length: 15; v_call: TRBV7-9; j_call: TRBJ1-1; clone_size: NA; cdr3_aa: CASSSFPRDHTEAFF; cdr3_nt: TGTGCCAGCAGCTCCTTCCCTAGGGACCACACTGAAGCTTTCTTT
d_call: NA; cdr3_length: 15; v_call: TRBV16; j_call: TRBJ1-3; clone_size: NA; cdr3_aa: CASSQFLGSGNTIYF; cdr3_nt: TGTGCCAGCAGCCAATTTTTGGGTTCCGGAAACACCATATATTTT
d_call: TRBD1; cdr3_length: 17; v_call: TRBV3-1; j_call: TRBJ1-2; clone_size: NA; cdr3_aa: CASSPVTGQPINYGYTF; cdr3_nt: TGTGCCAGCAGCCCCGTGACAGGGCAGCCCATTAACTATGGCTACACCTTC
d_call: NA; cdr3_length: 15; v_call: TRBV4-3; j_call: TRBJ1-1; clone_size: NA; cdr3_aa: CASSQGRQGGTEAFF; cdr3_nt: TGCGCCAGCAGCCAAGGGCGGCAGGGCGGCACTGAAGCTTTCTTT
d_call: NA; cdr3_length: 16; v_call: TRBV29-1; j_call: TRBJ2-1; clone_size: NA; cdr3_aa: CSVELGGAYTYNEQFF; cdr3_nt: TGCAGCGTTGAATTAGGCGGGGCGTATACCTACAATGAGCAGTTCTTC
d_call: TRBD2; cdr3_length: 14; v_call: TRBV2; j_call: TRBJ2-2; clone_size: NA; cdr3_aa: CASRTSGNSGELFF; cdr3_nt: TGTGCCAGCAGGACTAGCGGGAACTCCGGGGAGCTGTTTTTT
d_call: NA; cdr3_length: 15; v_call: TRBV4-1; j_call: TRBJ1-2; clone_size: NA; cdr3_aa: CASSQDRGPSYGYTF; cdr3_nt: TGCGCCAGCAGCCAAGATCGAGGGCCGAGCTATGGCTACACCTTC
d_call: TRBD1; cdr3_length: 12; v_call: TRBV6-5; j_call: TRBJ1-5; clone_size: once; cdr3_aa: CASGDRGQPQHF; cdr3_nt: TGTGCCAGCGGGGACAGGGGTCAGCCCCAGCATTTT
d_call: TRBD1; cdr3_length: 17; v_call: TRBV2; j_call: TRBJ2-3; clone_size: NA; cdr3_aa: CASSDPTGQGGTDTQYF; cdr3_nt: TGTGCCAGCAGTGATCCCACGGGACAGGGGGGCACAGATACGCAGTATTTT
d_call: NA; cdr3_length: 12; v_call: TRBV27; j_call: TRBJ1-6; clone_size: NA; cdr3_aa: CASTQPNSPLHF; cdr3_nt: TGTGCCAGCACCCAGCCGAATTCACCCCTCCACTTT
d_call: NA; cdr3_length: 14; v_call: TRBV27; j_call: TRBJ1-1; clone_size: NA; cdr3_aa: CASSLLQDNTEAFF; cdr3_nt: TGTGCCAGCAGTTTATTGCAGGACAACACTGAAGCTTTCTTT
d_call: TRBD1; cdr3_length: 14; v_call: TRBV4-3; j_call: TRBJ2-1; clone_size: NA; cdr3_aa: CASGVGTGYNEQFF; cdr3_nt: TGCGCCAGCGGTGTCGGGACAGGGTACAATGAGCAGTTCTTC
d_call: NA; cdr3_length: 18; v_call: TRBV7-9; j_call: TRBJ1-1; clone_size: NA; cdr3_aa: CASSLRRDKPPLNTEAFF; cdr3_nt: TGTGCCAGCAGCTTAAGGCGGGACAAGCCGCCCCTGAACACTGAAGCTTTCTTT
d_call: NA; cdr3_length: 13; v_call: TRBV5-6; j_call: TRBJ1-1; clone_size: NA; cdr3_aa: CASSLGAGTEAFF; cdr3_nt: TGTGCCAGCAGCTTGGGAGCAGGGACTGAAGCTTTCTTT
d_call: NA; cdr3_length: 11; v_call: TRBV2; j_call: TRBJ2-7; clone_size: NA; cdr3_aa: CASRDRDPQYF; cdr3_nt: TGTGCCAGCCGCGACCGGGACCCCCAGTACTTC
d_call: NA; cdr3_length: 18; v_call: TRBV4-1; j_call: TRBJ2-5; clone_size: NA; cdr3_aa: CASSQVPRTAVGRETQYF; cdr3_nt: TGCGCCAGCAGCCAAGTTCCCCGAACGGCGGTTGGGAGAGAGACCCAGTACTTC
d_call: TRBD1; cdr3_length: 16; v_call: TRBV11-2; j_call: TRBJ1-3; clone_size: once; cdr3_aa: CASSSPDRASGNTIYF; cdr3_nt: TGTGCCAGCAGCTCTCCCGACAGGGCCTCTGGAAACACCATATATTTT
d_call: TRBD1; cdr3_length: 16; v_call: TRBV19; j_call: TRBJ2-3; clone_size: NA; cdr3_aa: CASSFWTGDSTDTQYF; cdr3_nt: TGTGCCAGTAGTTTCTGGACAGGGGACAGCACAGATACGCAGTATTTT
d_call: TRBD1; cdr3_length: 14; v_call: TRBV6-5; j_call: TRBJ2-7; clone_size: NA; cdr3_aa: CASSYETGGFEQYF; cdr3_nt: TGTGCCAGCAGTTACGAGACAGGGGGCTTCGAGCAGTACTTC
d_call: NA; cdr3_length: 15; v_call: TRBV29-1; j_call: TRBJ2-3; clone_size: NA; cdr3_aa: CSVVFRAVATDTQYF; cdr3_nt: TGCAGCGTTGTTTTCCGGGCGGTCGCCACAGATACGCAGTATTTT
d_call: NA; cdr3_length: 15; v_call: TRBV6-6; j_call: TRBJ1-1; clone_size: NA; cdr3_aa: CASSYSHQGTTEAFF; cdr3_nt: TGTGCCAGCAGTTACTCGCACCAAGGGACCACTGAAGCTTTCTTT
d_call: NA; cdr3_length: 16; v_call: TRBV19; j_call: TRBJ1-1; clone_size: NA; cdr3_aa: CASTHNSGLWNTEAFF; cdr3_nt: TGTGCCAGTACACATAACAGCGGGCTCTGGAACACTGAAGCTTTCTTT